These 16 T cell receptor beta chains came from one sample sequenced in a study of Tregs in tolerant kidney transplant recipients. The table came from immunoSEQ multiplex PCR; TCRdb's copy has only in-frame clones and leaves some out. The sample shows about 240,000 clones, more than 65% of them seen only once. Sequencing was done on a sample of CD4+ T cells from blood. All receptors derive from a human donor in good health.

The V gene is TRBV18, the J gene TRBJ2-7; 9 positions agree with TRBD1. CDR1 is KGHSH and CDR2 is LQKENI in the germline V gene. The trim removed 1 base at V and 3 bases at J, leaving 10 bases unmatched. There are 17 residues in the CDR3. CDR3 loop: CASSPQQGAPTGYEQYF. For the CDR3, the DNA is TGTGCCAGCTCACCACAACAGGGGGCTCCCACAGGCTACGAGCAGTACTTC.

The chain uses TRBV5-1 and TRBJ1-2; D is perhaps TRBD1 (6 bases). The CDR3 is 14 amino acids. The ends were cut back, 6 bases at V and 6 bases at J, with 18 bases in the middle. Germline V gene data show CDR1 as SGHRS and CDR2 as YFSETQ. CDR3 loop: CASKHPGVEHGYTF. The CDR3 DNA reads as TGCGCCAGCAAGCACCCAGGGGTAGAACATGGCTACACCTTC.

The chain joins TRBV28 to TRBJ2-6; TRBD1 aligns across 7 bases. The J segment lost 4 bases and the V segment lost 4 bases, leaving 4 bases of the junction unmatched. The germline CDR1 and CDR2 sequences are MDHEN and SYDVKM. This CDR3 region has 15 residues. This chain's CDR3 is CASSYEGAGANVLTF. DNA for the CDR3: TGTGCCAGCAGTTACGAGGGGGCGGGGGCCAACGTCCTGACTTTC.

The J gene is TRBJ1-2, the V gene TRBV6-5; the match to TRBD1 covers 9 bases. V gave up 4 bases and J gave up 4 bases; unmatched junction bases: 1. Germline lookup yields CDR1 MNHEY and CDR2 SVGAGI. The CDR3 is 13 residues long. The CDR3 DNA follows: TGTGCCAGCAGTTGGGGACAGGGCTATGGCTACACCTTC. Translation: CASSWGQGYGYTF.

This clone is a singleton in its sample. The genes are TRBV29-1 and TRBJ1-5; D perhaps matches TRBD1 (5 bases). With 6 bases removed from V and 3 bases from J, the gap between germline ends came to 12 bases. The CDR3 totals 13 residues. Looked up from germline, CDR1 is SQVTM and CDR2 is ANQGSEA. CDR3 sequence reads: CSVWDGTNQPQHF. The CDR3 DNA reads TGCAGCGTGTGGGACGGAACCAATCAGCCCCAGCATTTT.

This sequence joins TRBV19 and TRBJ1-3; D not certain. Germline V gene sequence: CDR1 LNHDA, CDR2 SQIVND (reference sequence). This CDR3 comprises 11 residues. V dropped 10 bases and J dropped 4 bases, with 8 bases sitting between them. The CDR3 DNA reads TGTGCCACCGTCTCCGGAAACACCATATATTTT. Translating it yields CATVSGNTIYF.

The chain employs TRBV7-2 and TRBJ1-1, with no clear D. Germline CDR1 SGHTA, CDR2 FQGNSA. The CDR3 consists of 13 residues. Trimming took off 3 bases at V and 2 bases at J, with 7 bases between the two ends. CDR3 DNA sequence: TGTGCCAGCAGCTTCGGCAGAAACACTGAAGCTTTCTTT. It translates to CASSFGRNTEAFF.

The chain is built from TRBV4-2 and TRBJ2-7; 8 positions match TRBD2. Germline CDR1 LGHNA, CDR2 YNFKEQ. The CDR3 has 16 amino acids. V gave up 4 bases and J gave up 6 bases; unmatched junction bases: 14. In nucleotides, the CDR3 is TGTGCCAGCAGCCCCTATAAATCGGCGGGGGGCGGCGAGCAGTACTTC. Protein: CASSPYKSAGGGEQYF.

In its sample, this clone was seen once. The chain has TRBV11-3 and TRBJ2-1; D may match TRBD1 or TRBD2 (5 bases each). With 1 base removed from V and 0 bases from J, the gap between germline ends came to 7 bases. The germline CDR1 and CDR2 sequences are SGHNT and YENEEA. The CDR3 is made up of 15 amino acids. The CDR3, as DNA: TGTGCCAGCAGCTTAGGGGGGATCTCCTACAATGAGCAGTTCTTC. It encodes CASSLGGISYNEQFF. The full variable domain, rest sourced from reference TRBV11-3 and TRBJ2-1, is EAGVVQSPRYKIIEKKQPVAFWCNPISGHNTLYWYLQNLGQGPELLIRYENEEAVDDSQLPKDRFSAERLKGVDSTLKIQPAELGDSAVYLCASSLGGISYNEQFFGPGTRLTVL.

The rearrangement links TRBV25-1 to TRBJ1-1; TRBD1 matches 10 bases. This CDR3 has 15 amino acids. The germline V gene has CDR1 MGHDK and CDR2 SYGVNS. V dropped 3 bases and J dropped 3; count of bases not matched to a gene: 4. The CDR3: CASSDPGQGDTEAFF. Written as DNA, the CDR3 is TGTGCCAGCAGTGACCCCGGACAGGGGGACACTGAAGCTTTCTTT.

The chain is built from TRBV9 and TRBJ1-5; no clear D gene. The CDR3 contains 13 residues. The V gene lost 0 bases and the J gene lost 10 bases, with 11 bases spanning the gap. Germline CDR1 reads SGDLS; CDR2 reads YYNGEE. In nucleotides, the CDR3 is TGTGCCAGCAGCGTAGACGGGAGCTCTCCCCAGCATTTT. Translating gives CASSVDGSSPQHF. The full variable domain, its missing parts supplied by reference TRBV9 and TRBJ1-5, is DSGVTQTPKHLITATGQRVTLRCSPRSGDLSVYWYQQSLDQGLQFLIQYYNGEERAKGNILERFSAQQFPDLHSELNLSSLELGDSALYFCASSVDGSSPQHFGDGTRLSIL.

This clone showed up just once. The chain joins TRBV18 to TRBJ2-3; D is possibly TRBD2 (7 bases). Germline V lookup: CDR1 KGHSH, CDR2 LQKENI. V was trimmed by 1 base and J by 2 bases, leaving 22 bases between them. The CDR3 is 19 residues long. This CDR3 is CASSPLGRARGALTDTQYF. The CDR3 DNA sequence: TGTGCCAGCTCACCACTGGGACGAGCCCGGGGGGCCCTCACAGATACGCAGTATTTT.

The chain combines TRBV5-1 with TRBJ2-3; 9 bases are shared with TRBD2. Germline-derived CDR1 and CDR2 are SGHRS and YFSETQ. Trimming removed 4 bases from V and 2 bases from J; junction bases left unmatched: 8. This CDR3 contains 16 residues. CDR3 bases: TGCGCCAGCAGCCTGAATAGCGGGGGCCACACAGATACGCAGTATTTT. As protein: CASSLNSGGHTDTQYF.

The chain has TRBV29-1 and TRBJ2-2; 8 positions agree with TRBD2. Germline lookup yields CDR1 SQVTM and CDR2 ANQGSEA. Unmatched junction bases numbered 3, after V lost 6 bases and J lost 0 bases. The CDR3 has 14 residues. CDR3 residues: CSVPGLANTGELFF. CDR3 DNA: TGCAGCGTGCCGGGACTAGCGAACACCGGGGAGCTGTTTTTT.

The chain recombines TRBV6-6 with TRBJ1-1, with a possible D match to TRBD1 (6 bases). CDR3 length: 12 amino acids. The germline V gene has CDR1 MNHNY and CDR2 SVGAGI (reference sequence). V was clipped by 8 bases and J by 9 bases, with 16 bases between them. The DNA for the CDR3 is TGTGCCAGCGTGGGGCAGGGGCGGAAAGCTTTCTTT. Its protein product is CASVGQGRKAFF.

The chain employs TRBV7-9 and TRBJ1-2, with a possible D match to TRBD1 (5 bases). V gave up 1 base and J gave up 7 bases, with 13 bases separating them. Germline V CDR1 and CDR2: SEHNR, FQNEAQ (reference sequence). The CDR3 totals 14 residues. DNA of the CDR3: TGTGCCAGCAGCTTAGAAGGGAGGGGCCCTGGCTACACCTTC. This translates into CASSLEGRGPGYTF. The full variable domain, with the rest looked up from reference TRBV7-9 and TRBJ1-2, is DTGVSQNPRHKITKRGQNVTFRCDPISEHNRLYWYRQTLGQGPEFLTYFQNEAQLEKSRLLSDRFSAERPKGSFSTLEIQRTEQGDSAMYLCASSLEGRGPGYTFGSGTRLTVV.